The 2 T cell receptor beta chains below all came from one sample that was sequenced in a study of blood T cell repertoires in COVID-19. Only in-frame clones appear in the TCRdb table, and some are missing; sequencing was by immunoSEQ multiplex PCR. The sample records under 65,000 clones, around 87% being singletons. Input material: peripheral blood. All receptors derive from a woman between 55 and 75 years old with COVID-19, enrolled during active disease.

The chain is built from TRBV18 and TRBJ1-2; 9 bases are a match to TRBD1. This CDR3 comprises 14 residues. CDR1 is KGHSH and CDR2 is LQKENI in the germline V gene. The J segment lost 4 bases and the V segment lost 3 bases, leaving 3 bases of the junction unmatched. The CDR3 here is CASSPGQGGYGYTF. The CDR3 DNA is TGTGCCAGCTCACCGGGACAGGGTGGCTATGGCTACACCTTC.

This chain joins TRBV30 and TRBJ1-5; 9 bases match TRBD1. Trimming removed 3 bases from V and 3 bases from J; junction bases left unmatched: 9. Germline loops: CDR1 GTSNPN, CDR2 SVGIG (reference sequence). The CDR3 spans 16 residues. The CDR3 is CAWSIKDRGLNQPQHF. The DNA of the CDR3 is TGTGCCTGGAGCATAAAGGACAGGGGACTCAATCAGCCCCAGCATTTT.